Following are 27 T cell receptor beta chains from one sample sequenced in a study of cytomegalovirus exposure and HLA in healthy donors (TCRdb year 2017). Libraries were made using the immunoSEQ multiplex PCR assay. TCRdb retrieved this table from immuneACCESS and kept in-frame rearrangements only. Not all clones are present; in checked studies, unresolved V genes account for under half, and no reason is known for the remainder. For this sample there are approximately 140,000 clones; around nine tenths appear just once. The leading ten clones occupy 7.5% to 9% of the sample. Sequences were obtained from PBMCs. The receptor source for this set is a man younger than 35 in good health and CMV-seropositive.

The chain joins TRBV7-2 to TRBJ2-7, with 12 nucleotides matching TRBD2. The CDR3 sequence is 15 residues long. V shed 5 bases, J shed 2 bases, and the junction held 4 bases outside the gene matches. In germline, CDR1 is SGHTA, CDR2 FQGNSA. The CDR3 loop reads CASSGASGRAYEQYF. The CDR3, as DNA: TGTGCCAGCAGCGGAGCTAGCGGGAGGGCCTACGAGCAGTACTTC.

The chain carries TRBV2 and TRBJ1-2, with 9 bases fitting TRBD1. This CDR3 has 19 residues. Germline lookup yields CDR1 SNHLY and CDR2 FYNNEI. The junction had 23 bases not matched to a gene; V was cut back by 7 bases and J by 5 bases. CDR3: CASTIDPGTGSRGGYGYTF. The CDR3 bases are TGTGCCAGCACTATAGACCCCGGGACAGGGTCTAGGGGAGGGTATGGCTACACCTTC.

J is TRBJ2-7 and V is TRBV6-1, with TRBD1 matching over 9 bases. The CDR3 runs 15 residues. The J segment lost 2 bases and the V segment lost 8 bases, leaving 10 bases of the junction unmatched. Per the germline V gene, CDR1 is MNHNS and CDR2 is SASEGT. The CDR3 DNA follows: TGTGCCAGCCGGACTCCGACAGGGGGTACCTACGAGCAGTACTTC. This translates into CASRTPTGGTYEQYF.

The chain has TRBV5-1 and TRBJ2-3; 8 nucleotides match TRBD2. The V segment lost 1 base and the J segment 6 bases; nucleotides outside the gene matches: 10. From germline, CDR1 is SGHRS and CDR2 YFSETQ. CDR3 size: 16 residues. The CDR3 protein is CASSLKSGGSGDTQYF. CDR3 DNA sequence: TGCGCCAGCAGCTTGAAGAGCGGGGGAAGCGGGGATACGCAGTATTTT.

The rearrangement links TRBV7-6 to TRBJ2-6, with a tentative D call TRBD1 (6 bases). Germline CDR1 reads SGHVS; CDR2 reads FNYEAQ. Trimming took 5 bases from V and 4 from J, leaving 18 bases between them. This CDR3 has 17 residues. The CDR3 DNA reads as TGTGCCAGCAGCCCCCGTAGGGGGTGGCCCGGGGCCAACGTCCTGACTTTC. This encodes CASSPRRGWPGANVLTF.

V and J are TRBV19 and TRBJ2-1; no clear D. V lost 7 bases and J 0 bases, leaving 13 bases between the germline ends. Germline V gene sequence: CDR1 LNHDA, CDR2 SQIVND (reference sequence). The CDR3 consists of 15 residues. CDR3 region: CASTLNYLSYNEQFF. The DNA of the CDR3 is TGTGCCAGTACCTTAAACTACCTCTCCTACAATGAGCAGTTCTTC.

Here the CDR3 reads CASSGLGQGCNQPQHF. The CDR3 DNA reads TGTGCCAGCAGTGGCCTCGGACAGGGATGCAATCAGCCCCAGCATTTT. The chain employs TRBV2 and TRBJ1-5; 8 nucleotides match TRBD1. Germline CDR1 SNHLY, CDR2 FYNNEI. CDR3 length: 16 amino acids. Trimming cost V 4 bases and J 2 bases; bases outside gene matches: 7.

The chain combines TRBV6-1 with TRBJ2-5; 14 bases map to TRBD2. The length of the CDR3 is 20 residues. J gave up 5 bases and V 2 bases, and 16 bases lay outside the gene matches. Germline V lookup: CDR1 MNHNS, CDR2 SASEGT. This CDR3 reads CASSEFSVPGLAGERETQYF. The CDR3 nucleotides read TGTGCCAGCAGTGAATTTTCGGTACCGGGACTAGCGGGAGAGAGGGAGACCCAGTACTTC.

This clone has just a few counts. This chain links TRBV6-1 with TRBJ2-1, with D perhaps matching TRBD1 (6 bases). In germline, CDR1 is MNHNS, CDR2 SASEGT. The CDR3 is 15 residues long. Trimming left V 10 bases short and J 0 bases short, with 16 bases between. CDR3 in amino acids: CATQLRGSSYNEQFF. The CDR3 DNA follows: TGTGCCACCCAACTCAGGGGAAGCTCCTACAATGAGCAGTTCTTC.

Comments on this clone: A read error may produce the germline difference seen at one junction end. This sequence joins TRBV7-7 and TRBJ2-1, with a possible D match to TRBD2 (6 bases). CDR3 size: 15 residues. Germline V gene data show CDR1 as SSHAT and CDR2 as FNYEAQ (reference sequence). The CDR3 coding sequence is TGTGCTAGCAGCGTCGGGAGTCCCTCACACAATGAGCAGTTCTTC. Translation: CASSVGSPSHNEQFF.

This clone appeared a single time. J is TRBJ2-5 and V is TRBV9, with D perhaps matching TRBD1 (6 bases). The CDR3 runs 13 residues. Germline lookup yields CDR1 SGDLS and CDR2 YYNGEE. V lost 2 bases to trimming and J lost 5 bases, with 10 bases between them. CDR3 DNA: TGTGCCAGCAGCGTGGGGGCTGAGGAGACCCAGTACTTC. Translation gives CASSVGAEETQYF.

V usage is TRBV5-1 and J usage is TRBJ2-5, with TRBD2 matching 12 bases. Germline CDR1 reads SGHRS; CDR2 reads YFSETQ. The CDR3 covers 16 residues. The ends lost 3 bases at V and 5 bases at J; junction bases unmatched: 8. Here the CDR3 DNA reads TGCGCCAGCAGCTCGGGGACTAGCGGGCCCGGCGAGACCCAGTACTTC. It codes for CASSSGTSGPGETQYF. The whole variable domain, filled in from reference TRBV5-1 and TRBJ2-5, reads KAGVTQTPRYLIKTRGQQVTLSCSPISGHRSVSWYQQTPGQGLQFLFEYFSETQRNKGNFPGRFSGRQFSNSRSEMNVSTLELGDSALYLCASSSGTSGPGETQYFGPGTRLLVL.

The rearrangement uses TRBV29-1 and TRBJ2-3, with 11 bases aligning to TRBD2. The CDR3 is 16 amino acids. The germline V gene has CDR1 SQVTM and CDR2 ANQGSEA. J was trimmed by 5 bases and V by 3 bases; bases with no gene match: 10. This chain's CDR3 is CSVDPNSGGEVDTQYF. The DNA for the CDR3 is TGCAGCGTTGATCCAAATAGCGGGGGGGAAGTAGATACGCAGTATTTT.

The J gene is TRBJ1-3, the V gene TRBV19; TRBD1 agrees at 10 bases. CDR1 LNHDA and CDR2 SQIVND come from the germline V gene (reference sequence). The CDR3 has 14 residues. V shed 5 bases, J shed 8 bases, and the junction held 6 bases outside the gene matches. CDR3 sequence (DNA): TGTGCCAGTAGTTCTCGACAGGGGGCCTACACCATATATTTT. Its protein is CASSSRQGAYTIYF.

Concerning this clone: Sequence at one end of the junction differs from germline and may be a read error. V and J are TRBV5-4 and TRBJ2-7, with D possibly TRBD1 on 5 matching bases. Looked up from germline, CDR1 is SGHNT and CDR2 is YYREEE (reference sequence). This CDR3 is built from 13 residues. This chain's CDR3 is CASSRQRNYEQYF. In DNA form, the CDR3 reads TGTGCCAGCAGCCGACAGAGAAATTACGAGCAGTACTTT.

The chain employs TRBV4-1 and TRBJ2-4; no definite D call. Looked up from germline, CDR1 is MGHRA and CDR2 is YSYEKL. The CDR3 runs to 14 residues. The V end lost 0 bases, the J end lost 9 bases, and 12 bases lay between the germline ends. CDR3 loop: CASSQEPVAAIQYF. The CDR3 region has the DNA TGCGCCAGCAGCCAAGAACCGGTGGCGGCCATTCAGTACTTC.

V is TRBV4-2 and J is TRBJ2-3, with TRBD2 matching 10 bases. This CDR3 spans 20 amino acids. Germline assignment: CDR1 LGHNA and CDR2 YNFKEQ. V dropped 1 base and J dropped 0; count of bases not matched to a gene: 13. The CDR3 is CASSQVDSGGLNPSTDTQYF. The DNA for the CDR3 is TGTGCCAGCAGCCAAGTGGATAGCGGGGGGCTGAACCCTAGCACAGATACGCAGTATTTT.

V and J are TRBV12-5 and TRBJ2-3; TRBD2 matches 13 bases. This CDR3 contains 18 residues. The germline gives CDR1 LGHNT, CDR2 FRNRAP. Unmatched junction bases numbered 9, after V lost 4 bases and J lost 2 bases. The CDR3 loop reads CASGSPLTSGRNTDTQYF. The CDR3 DNA is TGTGCTAGTGGTTCCCCCCTGACTAGCGGGAGGAACACAGATACGCAGTATTTT. Combining the CDR3 with reference TRBV12-5 and TRBJ2-3 gives the whole variable domain DARVTQTPRHKVTEMGQEVTMRCQPILGHNTVFWYRQTMMQGLELLAYFRNRAPLDDSGMPKDRFSAEMPDATLATLKIQPSEPRDSAVYFCASGSPLTSGRNTDTQYFGPGTRLTVL.

The chain uses TRBV6-1 and TRBJ2-5; D remains unclear. In germline, CDR1 is MNHNS, CDR2 SASEGT. The CDR3 consists of 14 residues. V lost 2 bases to trimming and J lost 14 bases, with 21 bases between them. The CDR3 region is CASSESIKVPDSYF. The CDR3 nucleotides are TGTGCCAGCAGTGAATCGATTAAGGTCCCTGACTCTTACTTC.

This sequence joins TRBV9 and TRBJ2-7; the match to TRBD1 covers 9 bases. This CDR3 contains 15 residues. Germline V gene sequence: CDR1 SGDLS, CDR2 YYNGEE. The J segment lost 4 bases and the V segment lost 3 bases, leaving 8 bases of the junction unmatched. The CDR3 DNA reads as TGTGCCAGCAGCGCCCAACCGGGACAGGGATACGAGCAGTACTTC. This codes for CASSAQPGQGYEQYF.

The J gene is TRBJ2-7, the V gene TRBV2; TRBD1 aligns across 8 bases. Unmatched junction bases numbered 4, after V lost 6 bases and J lost 0 bases. The germline V gene has CDR1 SNHLY and CDR2 FYNNEI. CDR3 size: 14 residues. CDR3 coding DNA: TGTGCCAGCAGCGAACAGGGGGACTCCTACGAGCAGTACTTC. Translated, it gives CASSEQGDSYEQYF.

V is TRBV4-2 and J is TRBJ1-1; D is uncertain. Trimming took off 4 bases at V and 2 bases at J, with 14 bases between the two ends. From germline, CDR1 is LGHNA and CDR2 YNFKEQ. CDR3 length: 15 amino acids. This CDR3 reads CASSREMGPNTEAFF. The CDR3 coding sequence is TGTGCCAGCAGCCGAGAAATGGGCCCCAACACTGAAGCTTTCTTT.

The chain joins TRBV11-3 to TRBJ2-1; D unresolved. The germline CDR1 and CDR2 sequences are SGHNT and YENEEA. V lost 1 base and J 3 bases, leaving 19 bases between the germline ends. The CDR3 totals 18 residues. The CDR3 sequence: CASSLGASSVTFYNEQFF. The CDR3 coding sequence is TGTGCCAGCAGCTTAGGGGCGAGTTCCGTTACATTCTACAATGAGCAGTTCTTC.

This sequence joins TRBV6-1 and TRBJ1-5; 8 bases match TRBD1. Germline loops: CDR1 MNHNS, CDR2 SASEGT. The CDR3 runs 16 residues. Trimming at V came to 3 bases and at J to 5 bases, leaving 9 bases not matched to a gene. DNA for the CDR3: TGTGCCAGCAGTGAGAGACAGGGGTATTTCGATCAGCCCCAGCATTTT. It translates to CASSERQGYFDQPQHF.

V and J are TRBV19 and TRBJ2-1, with 11 nucleotides matching TRBD2. Germline trimming cut 7 bases from V and 4 bases from J; bases unmatched to any gene: 3. Germline CDR1 and CDR2: LNHDA and SQIVND (reference sequence). The CDR3 is 14 amino acids. In DNA form, the CDR3 reads TGTGCCAGTATGACTAGCGGGGATTACAATGAGCAGTTCTTC. This codes for CASMTSGDYNEQFF.

This clone has only one observation. This chain uses TRBV19 with TRBJ1-5; D is ambiguous. With 3 bases removed from V and 7 bases from J, the gap between germline ends came to 16 bases. The CDR3 is made up of 15 amino acids. Germline V gene sequence: CDR1 LNHDA, CDR2 SQIVND (reference sequence). The CDR3 sequence: CASSILRPTGQPQHF. DNA of the CDR3: TGTGCCAGTAGTATCCTACGCCCCACGGGACAGCCCCAGCATTTT.

This chain connects TRBV5-1 to TRBJ1-4, with 7 bases that match TRBD1. Germline V gives CDR1 SGHRS, CDR2 YFSETQ. After removal of 5 bases from V and 8 bases from J, the junction contained 12 bases not matched to a gene. The CDR3 covers 15 residues. CDR3 sequence: CASSPGTARLEKLFF. CDR3 nucleotides: TGCGCCAGCAGTCCCGGGACAGCTAGGTTGGAAAAACTGTTTTTT.